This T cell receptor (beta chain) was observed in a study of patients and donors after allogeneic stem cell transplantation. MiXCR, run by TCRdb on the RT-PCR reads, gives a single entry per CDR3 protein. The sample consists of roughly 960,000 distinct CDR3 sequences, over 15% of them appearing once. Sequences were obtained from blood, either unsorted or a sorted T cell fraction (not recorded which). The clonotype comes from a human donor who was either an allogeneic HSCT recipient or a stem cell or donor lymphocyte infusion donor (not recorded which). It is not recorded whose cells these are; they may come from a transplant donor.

This chain's CDR3 is CASSRSGAWTEAFF. The CDR3 nucleotides read TGTGCCAGCAGCCGCTCGGGGGCGTGGACTGAAGCTTTCTTT. The chain uses TRBV12-3 or TRBV12-4 and TRBJ1-1, with D perhaps TRBD1 (6 bases). The CDR3 spans 14 residues. Trimming cost V 6 bases and J 5 bases, with 16 bases left between them.